This T cell receptor beta chain originates from a study of T cells after yellow fever vaccination. For the study at large: Libraries from low-cell-number fractions were prepared with the SMART-Seq v4 Ultra Low Input RNA kit.

For TCR, cDNA came from 5'RACE template switching, which added a universal primer site and UMIs. One entry per CDR3 protein, called by TCRdb with MiXCR from the 5' RACE reads. The repertoire includes roughly 190,000 distinct CDR3 sequences, about 11% of them detected once, and 36% sits in the top ten. This clonotype was detected many times. With 5 bases removed from V and 4 bases from J, the gap between germline ends came to 17 bases. The germline CDR1 and CDR2 sequences are SGHAT and FQNNGV. The CDR3 has 15 residues. This specimen consisted of CD8+ T cells sorted from PBMCs, obtained 15 days after the yellow fever booster vaccination. The TCR was taken from a man younger than 35 who received the YFV17D yellow fever vaccine. The chain recombines TRBV11-2 with TRBJ2-5, with unresolved D. CDR3 in DNA: TGTGCCAGCAGCCAAACTGGTGCGAGTAGAGAGACCCAGTACTTC. It encodes CASSQTGASRETQYF.